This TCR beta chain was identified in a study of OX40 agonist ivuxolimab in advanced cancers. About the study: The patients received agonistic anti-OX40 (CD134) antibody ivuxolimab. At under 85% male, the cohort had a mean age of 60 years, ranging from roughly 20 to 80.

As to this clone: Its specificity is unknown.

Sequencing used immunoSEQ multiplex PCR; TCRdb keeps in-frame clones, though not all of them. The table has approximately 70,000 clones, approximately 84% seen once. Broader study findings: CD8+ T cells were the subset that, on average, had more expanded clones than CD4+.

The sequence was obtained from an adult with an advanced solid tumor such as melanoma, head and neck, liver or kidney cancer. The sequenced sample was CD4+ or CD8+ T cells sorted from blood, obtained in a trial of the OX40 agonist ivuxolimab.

The CDR3, as DNA: TGTGCCAGCAGCCCGACCTCCGTAGGGGGCGCTTACTACGAGCAGTACTTC. Encoded protein: CASSPTSVGGAYYEQYF. J is TRBJ2-7 and V is TRBV9; 7 bases are shared with TRBD1. Germline V gene data show CDR1 as SGDLS and CDR2 as YYNGEE. V lost 4 bases and J lost 3; bases outside the gene matches: 16. The CDR3 is made up of 17 amino acids.